A selection of T cell receptor beta chains follows, all from one sample in a study of T cell responses to AZD1222 COVID-19 vaccine. Measured with immunoSEQ multiplex PCR; TCRdb has only the in-frame clones, and not every one. Here the sample spans approximately 110,000 clones, about 91% being singletons. The sample consisted of peripheral blood, taken on day 0 of AZD1222 vaccination. These receptors came from an adult in good health. CDR3s include the opening cysteine and the closing phenylalanine or tryptophan. D genes are given only for firm matches. Not every row has a clone size; where given, it reads once, few, many or a size class.

>TRBV5-4|TRBD2|TRBJ2-2|.|17
TGTGCCAGCGGAAAACTAGCGGGGGGCCTGAACACCGGGGAGCTGTTTTTT
CASGKLAGGLNTGELFF
>TRBV25-1|.|TRBJ1-6|.|14
TGTGCCAGTAGCCGGGCGTTTGAAGGGAGACCCCTCCACTTT
CASSRAFEGRPLHF
>TRBV7-2|TRBD1|TRBJ2-5|.|14
TGTGCCAGCAGCCCGGACAGGGGCCGGGAGACCCAGTACTTC
CASSPDRGRETQYF
>TRBV4-3|.|TRBJ1-2|.|14
TGCGCCAGCAGCCAAGGGACAACTAACTATGGCTACACCTTC
CASSQGTTNYGYTF
>TRBV7-9|.|TRBJ1-2|.|14
TGTGCCAGCAGCTTAGACAGGGATGCCTATGGCTACACCTTC
CASSLDRDAYGYTF
>TRBV5-3|.|TRBJ2-7|.|14
TGTGCCAGAAGCTTGGGAGGGATGGGCGACGAGCAGTACTTC
CARSLGGMGDEQYF
>TRBV29-1|.|TRBJ1-1|.|14
TGCAGCGTTGAAGACACAGTGGGGAACACTGAAGCTTTCTTT
CSVEDTVGNTEAFF
>TRBV6-2/TRBV6-3|TRBD1|TRBJ2-1|.|16
TGTGCCAGCAGTTACTCGAAGGACAGGGGCTACAATGAGCAGTTCTTC
CASSYSKDRGYNEQFF
>TRBV6-2/TRBV6-3|.|TRBJ2-6|once|20
TGTGCCAGCAGTTTACCGCCGTGGGAGCTCGCTCGCTCTGGGGCCAACGTCCTGACTTTC
CASSLPPWELARSGANVLTF
>TRBV11-1|.|TRBJ2-7|.|15
TGTGCCAGCAGCTTAGTTTTCTTGTCGAATGACGAGCAGTACTTC
CASSLVFLSNDEQYF
>TRBV7-2|.|TRBJ2-2|.|14
TGTGCCAGCAGCTTGGGACAACCACGGGGGGAGCTGTTTTTT
CASSLGQPRGELFF
>TRBV4-1|TRBD2|TRBJ2-1|once|16
TGCGCCAGCAGCCTGAGTGGGCGGGGGGGCCGCAATGAGCAGTTCTTC
CASSLSGRGGRNEQFF
>TRBV5-1|.|TRBJ1-1|.|10
TGCGCCAGCAGCTTGGTGGGCCTGGGGTTT
CASSLVGLGF
>TRBV27|.|TRBJ1-2|.|13
TGTGCCAGCAGTTTCGGACGGAACTATGGCTACACCTTC
CASSFGRNYGYTF
>TRBV7-2|.|TRBJ2-5|.|11
TGTGCCAGCAGCTCGGAAGAGACCCAGTACTTC
CASSSEETQYF
>TRBV7-2|.|TRBJ2-7|.|14
TGTGCCAGCAGCTTAGCCCGACATACCTACGAGCAGTACTTC
CASSLARHTYEQYF
>TRBV4-3|.|TRBJ1-6|.|16
TGCGCCAGCAGCCAAGATGGTCAGAGCTATAATTCACCCCTCCACTTT
CASSQDGQSYNSPLHF
>TRBV12-3/TRBV12-4|TRBD2|TRBJ2-5|.|13
TGTGCCAGCAGGCTAGCGGGGGTTGAGACCCAGTACTTC
CASRLAGVETQYF
>TRBV6-2/TRBV6-3|.|TRBJ1-2|.|12
TGTGCCAGCAGTTCGGGACCTTATGGCTACACCTTC
CASSSGPYGYTF
>TRBV5-1|.|TRBJ1-4|.|15
TGCGTCAGCAGCTTGATGGGGTCGGCTAATGAAAAACTGTTTTTT
CVSSLMGSANEKLFF
>TRBV18|.|TRBJ2-3|.|15
TGTGCCAGCTCACCACCGGGGGGCCTCCCAGATACGCAGTATTTT
CASSPPGGLPDTQYF
>TRBV14|TRBD2|TRBJ2-1|.|16
TGTGCCAGCAGCCACGCTGGACTAGTAGATTTCAATGAGCAGTTCTTC
CASSHAGLVDFNEQFF
>TRBV19|TRBD1|TRBJ1-5|.|15
TGTGCCAGTAGTTCAACAGGGGGCGCCGAGCAGCCCCAGCATTTT
CASSSTGGAEQPQHF
>TRBV6-2/TRBV6-3|TRBD1|TRBJ1-2|.|14
TGTGCCAGCAGTTACTCGACAGGGGAAGGTGGCTACACCTTC
CASSYSTGEGGYTF
>TRBV5-8|.|TRBJ1-3|.|14
TGTGCCAGCAGCTTGGGCAACTCTGGAAACACCATATATTTT
CASSLGNSGNTIYF
>TRBV5-4|.|TRBJ1-3|few|14
TGTGCCAGCAGTAGGGCGGTCTCTGGAAACACCATATATTTT
CASSRAVSGNTIYF